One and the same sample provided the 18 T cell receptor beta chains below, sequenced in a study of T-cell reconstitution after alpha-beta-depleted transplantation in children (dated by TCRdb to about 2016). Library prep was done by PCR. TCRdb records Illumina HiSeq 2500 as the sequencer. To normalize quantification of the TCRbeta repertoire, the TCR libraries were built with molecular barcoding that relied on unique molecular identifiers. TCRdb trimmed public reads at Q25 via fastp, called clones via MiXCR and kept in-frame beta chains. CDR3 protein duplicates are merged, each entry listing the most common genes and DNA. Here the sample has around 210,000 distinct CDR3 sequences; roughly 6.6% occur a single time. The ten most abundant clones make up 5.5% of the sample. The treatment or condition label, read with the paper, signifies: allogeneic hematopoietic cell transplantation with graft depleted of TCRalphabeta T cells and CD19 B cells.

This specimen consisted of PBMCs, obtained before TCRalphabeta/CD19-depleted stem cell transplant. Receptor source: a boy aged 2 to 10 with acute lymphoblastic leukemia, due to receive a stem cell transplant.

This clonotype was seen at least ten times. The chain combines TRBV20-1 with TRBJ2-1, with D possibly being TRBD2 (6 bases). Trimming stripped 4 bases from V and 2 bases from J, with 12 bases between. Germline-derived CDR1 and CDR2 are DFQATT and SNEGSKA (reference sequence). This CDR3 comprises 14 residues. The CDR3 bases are TGCAGTGCTATAGCGGCGGATGCCTACAATGAGCAGTTCTTC. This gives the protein CSAIAADAYNEQFF.

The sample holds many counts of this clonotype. The CDR3 DNA is TGTGCCATCGAAGGTGGGACCCGGGAGACCCAGTACTTC. Its translation: CAIEGGTRETQYF. This chain links TRBV28 with TRBJ2-5; the D call may be TRBD1 or TRBD2 (5 bases each). The CDR3 has 13 amino acids. Germline CDR1 is MDHEN and CDR2 is SYDVKM. Trimming cost V 10 bases and J 5 bases, with 17 bases left between them.

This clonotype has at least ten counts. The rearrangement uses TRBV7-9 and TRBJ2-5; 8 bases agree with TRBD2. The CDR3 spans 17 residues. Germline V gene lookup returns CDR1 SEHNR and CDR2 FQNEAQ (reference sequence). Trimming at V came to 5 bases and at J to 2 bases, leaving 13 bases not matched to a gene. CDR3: CASSPRGGGWSQETQYF. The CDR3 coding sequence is TGTGCCAGCAGCCCCCGGGGGGGCGGATGGTCTCAAGAGACCCAGTACTTC.

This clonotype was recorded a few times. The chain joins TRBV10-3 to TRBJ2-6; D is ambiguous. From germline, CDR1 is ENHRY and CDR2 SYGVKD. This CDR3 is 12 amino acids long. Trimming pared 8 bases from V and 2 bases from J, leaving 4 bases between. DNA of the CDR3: TGTGCCATCTCACCTGGGGCCAACGTCCTGACTTTC. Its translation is CAISPGANVLTF.

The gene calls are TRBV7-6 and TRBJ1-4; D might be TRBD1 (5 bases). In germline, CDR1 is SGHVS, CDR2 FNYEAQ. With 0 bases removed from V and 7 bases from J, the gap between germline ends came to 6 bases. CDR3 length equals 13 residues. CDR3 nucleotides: TGTGCCAGCAGCTTAGCGCAGGGTGAAAAACTGTTTTTT. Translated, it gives CASSLAQGEKLFF.

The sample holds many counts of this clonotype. Written as DNA, the CDR3 is TGCAGCGTTGATAGGGCGGGCAGGCACGACGAGCAGTACTTC. As protein: CSVDRAGRHDEQYF. The chain employs TRBV29-1 and TRBJ2-7, with a possible D match to TRBD2 (5 bases). This CDR3 is built from 14 residues. Trimming stripped 3 bases from V and 5 bases from J, with 17 bases between. Germline V lookup: CDR1 SQVTM, CDR2 ANQGSEA.

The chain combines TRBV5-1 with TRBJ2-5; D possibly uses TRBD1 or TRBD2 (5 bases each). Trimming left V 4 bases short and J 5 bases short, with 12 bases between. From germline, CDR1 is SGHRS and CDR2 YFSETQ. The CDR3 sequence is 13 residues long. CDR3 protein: CASSGGGTETQYF. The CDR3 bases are TGCGCCAGCAGCGGGGGTGGTACGGAGACCCAGTACTTC.

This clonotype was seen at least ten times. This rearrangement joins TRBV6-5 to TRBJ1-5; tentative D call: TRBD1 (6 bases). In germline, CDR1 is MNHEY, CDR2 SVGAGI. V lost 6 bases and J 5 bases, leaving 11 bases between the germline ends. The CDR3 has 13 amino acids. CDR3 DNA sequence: TGTGCCAGCAGGGGGGCCGGGGATCAGCCCCAGCATTTT. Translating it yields CASRGAGDQPQHF.

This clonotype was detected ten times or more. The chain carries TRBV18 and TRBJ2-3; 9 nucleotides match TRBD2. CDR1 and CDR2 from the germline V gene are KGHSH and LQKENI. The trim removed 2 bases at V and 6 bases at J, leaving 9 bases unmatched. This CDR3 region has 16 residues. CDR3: CASSPAAGGGLDTQYF. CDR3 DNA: TGTGCCAGCTCACCAGCCGCGGGAGGGGGCTTGGATACGCAGTATTTT.

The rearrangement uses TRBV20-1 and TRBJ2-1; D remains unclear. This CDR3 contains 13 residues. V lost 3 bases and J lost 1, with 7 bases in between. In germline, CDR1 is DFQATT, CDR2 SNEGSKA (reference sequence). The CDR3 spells CSARGASYNEQFF. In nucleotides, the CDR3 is TGCAGTGCTAGGGGCGCTTCCTACAATGAGCAGTTCTTC.

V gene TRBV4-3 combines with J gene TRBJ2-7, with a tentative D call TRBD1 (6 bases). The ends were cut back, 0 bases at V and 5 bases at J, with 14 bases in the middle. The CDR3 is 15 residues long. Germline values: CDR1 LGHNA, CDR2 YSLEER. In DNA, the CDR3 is TGCGCCAGCAGCCAAGATGGGCAGGGGCGGCACGAGCAGTACTTC. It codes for CASSQDGQGRHEQYF.

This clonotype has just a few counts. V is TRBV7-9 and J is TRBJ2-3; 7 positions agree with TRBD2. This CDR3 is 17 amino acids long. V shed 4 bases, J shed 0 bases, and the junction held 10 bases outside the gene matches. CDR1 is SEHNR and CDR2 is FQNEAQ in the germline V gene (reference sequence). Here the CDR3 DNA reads TGTGCCAGCAGCTGGGAACCGGGGCGGGGGAGCACAGATACGCAGTATTTT. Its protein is CASSWEPGRGSTDTQYF. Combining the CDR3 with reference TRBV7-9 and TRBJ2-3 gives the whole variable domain DTGVSQNPRHKITKRGQNVTFRCDPISEHNRLYWYRQTLGQGPEFLTYFQNEAQLEKSRLLSDRFSAERPKGSFSTLEIQRTEQGDSAMYLCASSWEPGRGSTDTQYFGPGTRLTVL.

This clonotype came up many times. CDR3: CASSRLGFGETQYF. DNA of the CDR3: TGTGCCAGCAGCCGGCTAGGTTTCGGGGAGACCCAGTACTTC. The rearrangement uses TRBV7-2 and TRBJ2-5; D uncertain. The CDR3 extends over 14 amino acids. The V gene lost 5 bases and the J gene lost 5 bases, with 15 bases spanning the gap. The germline V gene has CDR1 SGHTA and CDR2 FQGNSA. Variable domain in full (rest from reference TRBV7-2 and TRBJ2-5): GAGVSQSPSNKVTEKGKDVELRCDPISGHTALYWYRQSLGQGLEFLIYFQGNSAPDKSGLPSDRFSAERTGGSVSTLTIQRTQQEDSAVYLCASSRLGFGETQYFGPGTRLLVL.

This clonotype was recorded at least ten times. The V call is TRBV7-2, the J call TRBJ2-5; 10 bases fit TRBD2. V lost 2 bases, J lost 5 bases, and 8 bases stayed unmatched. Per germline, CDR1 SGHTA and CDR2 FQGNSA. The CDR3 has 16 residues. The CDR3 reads CASSLNKREGLETQYF. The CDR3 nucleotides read TGTGCCAGCAGCTTAAACAAGCGGGAGGGCCTTGAGACCCAGTACTTC.

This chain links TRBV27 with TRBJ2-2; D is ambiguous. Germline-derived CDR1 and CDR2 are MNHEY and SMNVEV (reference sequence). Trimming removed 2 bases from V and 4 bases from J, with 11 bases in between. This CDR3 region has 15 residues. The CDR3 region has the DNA TGTGCCAGCAGTTTAGGGAAATCCGCCACCGGGGAGCTGTTTTTT. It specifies CASSLGKSATGELFF.

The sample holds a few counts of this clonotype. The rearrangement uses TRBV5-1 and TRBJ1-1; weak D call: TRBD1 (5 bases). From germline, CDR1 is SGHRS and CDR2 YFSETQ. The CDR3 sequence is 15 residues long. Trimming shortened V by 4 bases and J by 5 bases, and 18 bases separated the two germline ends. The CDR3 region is CASSVPGPAGTEAFF. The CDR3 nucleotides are TGCGCCAGCAGCGTGCCGGGGCCAGCAGGGACTGAAGCTTTCTTT.

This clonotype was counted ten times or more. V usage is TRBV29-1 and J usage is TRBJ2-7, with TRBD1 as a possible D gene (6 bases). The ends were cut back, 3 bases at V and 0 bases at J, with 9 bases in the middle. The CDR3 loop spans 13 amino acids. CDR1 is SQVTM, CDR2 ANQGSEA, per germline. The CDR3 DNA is TGCAGCGTTGAGACAGGTAGCTCCTACGAGCAGTACTTC. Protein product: CSVETGSSYEQYF.

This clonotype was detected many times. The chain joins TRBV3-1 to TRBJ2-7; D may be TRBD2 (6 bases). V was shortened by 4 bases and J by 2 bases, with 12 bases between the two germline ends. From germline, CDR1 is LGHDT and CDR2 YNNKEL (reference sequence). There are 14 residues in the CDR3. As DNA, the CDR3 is TGTGCCAGCAGCCCAGGAGGGATTACCTACGAGCAGTACTTC. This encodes CASSPGGITYEQYF.